Listed here is a single TCR beta chain. Its antigen is not yet known. No base qualities exist here, and no much larger clone lies one base off it. The source of the sample is a study of CDR3 diversity in severe acne (dated by TCRdb to between 2018 and 2021). The CDR3 has 17 amino acids, counting the end cysteine and phenylalanine. Only the CDR3 portion is preserved as DNA: 51 bases, with reading frame beginning at the first base. Trimming costs V 4 bases and J 6 bases, and their ends lie 21 bases apart. Taken from the germline V gene, the CDR1 and CDR2 loops are SGHDN and FVKESK. Library prep was done by PCR. Sequenced using an Illumina HiSeq 2000. In TCRdb, the public reads were trimmed at Q25 with fastp and aligned with MiXCR, with productive beta chains retained. Rows are unified per CDR3 protein, each entry keeping the most common DNA and genes. This sample lists roughly 81,000 distinct CDR3 sequences; approximately 52% were detected once. Around 10% of the sample goes to the ten largest clones.

Sequencing was done on a sample of blood. The source of this sequence is a male donor in good health, serving as a control. The chain couples TRBV14 to TRBJ2-2; the D gene is perhaps TRBD1 or TRBD2, each of them matching over 5 bases. CDR3 loop: CASSRGWGLEGPGELFF. In nucleotides, the sequence is TGTGCCAGCAGCCGGGGGTGGGGCCTTGAGGGGCCCGGGGAGCTGTTTTTT. Where the CDR3 stops, the reference TRBV14 and TRBJ2-2 genes take over; the full variable domain is EAGVTQFPSHSVIEKGQTVTLRCDPISGHDNLYWYRRVMGKEIKFLLHFVKESKQDESGMPNNRFLAERTGGTYSTLKVQPAELEDSGVYFCASSRGWGLEGPGELFFGEGSRLTVL.